This passage covers 11 T cell receptor beta chains from one sample sequenced in a study of shared clonotypes between healthy human individuals. Measured with immunoSEQ multiplex PCR; TCRdb has only the in-frame clones, and not every one. The sample carries millions of clones, around 94% recorded once. The sequenced sample consisted of naive CD4+ T cells sorted from blood. Documented subset: CD45RA+ positively selected. The source is a man aged 18 to 35 in good health.

The chain carries TRBV6-6 and TRBJ1-2; TRBD1 matches 10 bases. The length of the CDR3 is 16 residues. J gave up 1 base and V 6 bases, and 8 bases lay outside the gene matches. Germline lookup yields CDR1 MNHNY and CDR2 SVGAGI (reference sequence). The CDR3 nucleotides are TGTGCCAGCAGGGACCCTGGGACAGGGGATAACTATGGCTACACCTTC. Translation: CASRDPGTGDNYGYTF.

DNA for the CDR3: TGTGCCAGCAGTTTAGCCTTCAGGGGGGGGACTGAAGCTTTCTTT. As protein: CASSLAFRGGTEAFF. This chain links TRBV27 with TRBJ1-1, with 7 bases lining up with TRBD1. There are 15 residues in the CDR3. Germline CDR1 MNHEY, CDR2 SMNVEV (reference sequence). After removal of 2 bases from V and 5 bases from J, the junction contained 8 bases not matched to a gene.

The chain links TRBV7-9 to TRBJ1-4; TRBD1 aligns across 12 bases. This CDR3 is 16 amino acids long. The V gene's germline CDR1 is SEHNR and CDR2 FQNEAQ (reference sequence). V shed 3 bases, J shed 2 bases, and the junction held 1 base outside the gene matches. In DNA, the CDR3 is TGTGCCAGCAGCTTCGGGACAGGGGGCACTAATGAAAAACTGTTTTTT. Its protein product is CASSFGTGGTNEKLFF.

The sample holds one count of this clone. The gene calls are TRBV4-3 and TRBJ2-3; no clear D gene. CDR1 and CDR2 from the germline V gene are LGHNA and YSLEER. The V gene lost 0 bases and the J gene lost 2 bases, with 9 bases spanning the gap. The CDR3 has 15 amino acids. The CDR3 region is CASSQDSSFTDTQYF. In nucleotides, the CDR3 is TGCGCCAGCAGCCAAGACAGCTCCTTCACAGATACGCAGTATTTT.

This chain joins TRBV5-6 and TRBJ2-3; TRBD2 agrees at 8 bases. The J segment lost 5 bases and the V segment lost 0 bases, leaving 2 bases of the junction unmatched. The CDR3 runs 14 residues. Germline CDR1 SGHDT, CDR2 YYEEEE. The CDR3 region is CASSLGAGVDTQYF. The CDR3 coding sequence is TGTGCCAGCAGCTTGGGAGCGGGAGTAGATACGCAGTATTTT.

J is TRBJ1-1 and V is TRBV6-6, with 7 positions matching TRBD1. Trimming removed 7 bases from V and 1 base from J; junction bases left unmatched: 6. In germline, CDR1 is MNHNY, CDR2 SVGAGI (reference sequence). This CDR3 is built from 14 residues. In nucleotides, the CDR3 is TGTGCCAGCATTAAAGGGGGCGGGAACACTGAAGCTTTCTTT. Protein sequence: CASIKGGGNTEAFF.

This clone came up a few times. The J gene is TRBJ1-5, the V gene TRBV6-1; TRBD1 aligns across 8 bases. The CDR3 has 15 amino acids. Germline assignment: CDR1 MNHNS and CDR2 SASEGT. In nucleotides, the CDR3 is TGTGCTACTGGGTCAGGACAGGGTAGGAATCAGCCCCAGCATTTT. Its protein is CATGSGQGRNQPQHF.

The J gene is TRBJ2-7, the V gene TRBV6-6, with 8 bases that match TRBD1. The CDR3 has 15 amino acids. V lost 8 bases to trimming and J lost 5 bases; unmatched junction nucleotides: 14. The germline CDR1 and CDR2 sequences are MNHNY and SVGAGI (reference sequence). DNA of the CDR3: TGTGCCAGCGGAGAGAGTGGCAGGGGGCCCCACGAGCAGTACTTC. Its protein is CASGESGRGPHEQYF.

The chain carries TRBV5-5 and TRBJ1-2; 9 bases are shared with TRBD1. The ends lost 4 bases at V and 8 bases at J; junction bases unmatched: 9. Germline V gene sequence: CDR1 SGHKS, CDR2 YYEKEE (reference sequence). The CDR3 length is 14 residues. The CDR3 here is CASSQPGTGRGYTF. As DNA, the CDR3 is TGTGCCAGCAGCCAACCTGGGACAGGGCGAGGCTACACCTTC.

This clone was seen once. The rearrangement joins TRBV18 to TRBJ2-1; 13 bases are a match to TRBD2. V was pared by 4 bases and J by 9 bases, with 9 bases of the junction left unmatched. The CDR3 extends over 16 amino acids. Germline V lookup: CDR1 KGHSH, CDR2 LQKENI. The CDR3 protein is CASSLLGLAGVGEQFF. CDR3 coding DNA: TGTGCCAGCTCACTGCTTGGACTAGCGGGAGTAGGTGAGCAGTTCTTC.

The chain employs TRBV5-6 and TRBJ2-3; 8 bases are shared with TRBD2. Germline CDR1 is SGHDT and CDR2 is YYEEEE. The CDR3 covers 14 residues. Trimming at V came to 2 bases and at J to 4 bases, leaving 3 bases not matched to a gene. The CDR3 DNA reads TGTGCCAGCAGCTTTGACGGGGGGGCAGATACGCAGTATTTT. Translating it yields CASSFDGGADTQYF.